This T cell receptor beta chain was recovered during a study of blood T cell repertoires in COVID-19. In the study overall: T cells, B-cell-depleted T cells, or PBMCs supplied cDNA or gDNA.

Sequencing used immunoSEQ multiplex PCR; TCRdb keeps in-frame clones, though not all of them. The profile shows tens of thousands of clones, around four fifths of them singletons. V shed 0 bases, J shed 0 bases, and the junction held 9 bases outside the gene matches. Germline CDR1 and CDR2: LGHDT and YNNKEL (reference sequence). The CDR3 covers 18 residues. The sequence was collected from a human donor in a cohort sampled during active COVID-19. The sample taken for sequencing was peripheral blood. This rearrangement joins TRBV3-1 (or the pseudogene TRBV3-2) to TRBJ2-5; the match to TRBD2 covers 8 bases. CDR3 region: CASSQDIGGGPYQETQYF. The CDR3 nucleotides read TGTGCCAGCAGCCAAGATATTGGCGGGGGGCCGTACCAAGAGACCCAGTACTTC.